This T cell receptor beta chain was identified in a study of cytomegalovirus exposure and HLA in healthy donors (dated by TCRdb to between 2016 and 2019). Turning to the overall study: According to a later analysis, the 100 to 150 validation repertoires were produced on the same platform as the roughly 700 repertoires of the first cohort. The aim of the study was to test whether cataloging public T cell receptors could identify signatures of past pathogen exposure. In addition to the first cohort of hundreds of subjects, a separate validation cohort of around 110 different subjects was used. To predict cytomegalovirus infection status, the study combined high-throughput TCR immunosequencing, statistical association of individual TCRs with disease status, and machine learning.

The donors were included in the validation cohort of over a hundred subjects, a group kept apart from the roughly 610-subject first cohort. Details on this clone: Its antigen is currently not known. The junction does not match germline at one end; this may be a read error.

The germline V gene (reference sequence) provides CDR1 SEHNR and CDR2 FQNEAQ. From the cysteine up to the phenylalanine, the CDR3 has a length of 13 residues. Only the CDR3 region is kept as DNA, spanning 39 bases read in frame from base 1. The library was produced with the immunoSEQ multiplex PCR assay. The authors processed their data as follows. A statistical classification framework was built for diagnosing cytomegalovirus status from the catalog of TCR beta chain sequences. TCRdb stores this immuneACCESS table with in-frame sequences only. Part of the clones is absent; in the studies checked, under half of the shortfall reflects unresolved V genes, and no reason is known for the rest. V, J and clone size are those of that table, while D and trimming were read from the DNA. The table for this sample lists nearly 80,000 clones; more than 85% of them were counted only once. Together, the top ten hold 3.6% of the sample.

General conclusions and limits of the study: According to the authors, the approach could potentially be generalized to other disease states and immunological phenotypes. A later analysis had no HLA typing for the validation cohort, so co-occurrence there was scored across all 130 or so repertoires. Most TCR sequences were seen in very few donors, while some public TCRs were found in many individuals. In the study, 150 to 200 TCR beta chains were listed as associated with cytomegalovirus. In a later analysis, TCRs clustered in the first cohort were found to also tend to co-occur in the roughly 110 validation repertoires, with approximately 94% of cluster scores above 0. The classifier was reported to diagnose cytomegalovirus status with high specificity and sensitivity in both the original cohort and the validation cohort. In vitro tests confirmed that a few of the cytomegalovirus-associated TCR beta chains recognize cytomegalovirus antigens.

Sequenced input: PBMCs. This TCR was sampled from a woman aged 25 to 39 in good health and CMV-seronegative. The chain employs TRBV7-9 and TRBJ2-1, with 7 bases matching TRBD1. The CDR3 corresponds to CASSPNLGGTELF. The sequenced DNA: TGTGCCAGCAGCCCTAACCTAGGTGGGACAGAACTCTTC.